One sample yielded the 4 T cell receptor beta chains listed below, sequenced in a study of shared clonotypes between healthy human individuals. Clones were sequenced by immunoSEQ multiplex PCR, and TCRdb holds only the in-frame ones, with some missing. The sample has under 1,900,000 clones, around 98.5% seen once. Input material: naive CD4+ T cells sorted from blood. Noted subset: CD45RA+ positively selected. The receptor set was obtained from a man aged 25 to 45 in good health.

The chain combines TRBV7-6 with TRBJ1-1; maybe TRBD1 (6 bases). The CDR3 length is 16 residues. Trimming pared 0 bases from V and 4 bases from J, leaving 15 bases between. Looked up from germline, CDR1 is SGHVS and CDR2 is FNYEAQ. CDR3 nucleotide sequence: TGTGCCAGCAGCTTAGCGCCCAGGGGATGGGGCACTGAAGCTTTCTTT. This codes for CASSLAPRGWGTEAFF.

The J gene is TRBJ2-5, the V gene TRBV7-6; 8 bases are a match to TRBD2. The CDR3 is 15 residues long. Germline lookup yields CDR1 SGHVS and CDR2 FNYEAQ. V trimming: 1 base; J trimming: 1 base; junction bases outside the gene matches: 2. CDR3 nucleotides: TGTGCCAGCAGCTTAGTCACTAGCGGCCAAGAGACCCAGTACTTC. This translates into CASSLVTSGQETQYF.

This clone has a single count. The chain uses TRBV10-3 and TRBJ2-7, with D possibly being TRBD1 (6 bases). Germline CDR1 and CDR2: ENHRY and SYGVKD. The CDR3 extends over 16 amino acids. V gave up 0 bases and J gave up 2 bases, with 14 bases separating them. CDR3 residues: CAISESGAGAPYEQYF. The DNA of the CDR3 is TGTGCCATCAGTGAGTCGGGGGCAGGGGCCCCCTACGAGCAGTACTTC.

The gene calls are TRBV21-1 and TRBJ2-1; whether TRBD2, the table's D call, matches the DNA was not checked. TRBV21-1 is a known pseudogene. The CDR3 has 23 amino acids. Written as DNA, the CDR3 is TGTGCCAGCTCCCTCGGCCGGCGAATCGGGCAGGCCGGGGAGGGGAGCCTCTACAATGAGCAGTTCTTC. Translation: CASSLGRRIGQAGEGSLYNEQFF.